This TCR beta chain was identified during a study of graft-versus-host responses after intestinal transplantation. For the study at large: Multivisceral, liver-intestinal, or isolated intestinal grafts were transplanted into recipients. All recipients got anti-thymocyte globulin induction, then tacrolimus and steroids for 2 to 3 years. Study-wide findings and caveats: Among circulating GvH clones, peak levels were associated with early post-transplant declines in HvG clones. High graft-versus-host to host-versus-graft clonal ratios were found in allografts of patients who had graft-donor T cell macrochimerism.

TCRdb's copy holds only in-frame clones and misses some; the assay was immunoSEQ multiplex PCR. This sample has about 43,000 clones, with about 95% found just once. In regard to this clone: What it binds is unknown.

Sequences were derived from PBMCs, sampled roughly 51 weeks after intestinal transplant. The clonotype originates from a human patient who received an intestinal transplant, so some T cells may come from the graft donor.

The CDR3 reads CASRPQPTGESYNEQFF. CDR3 nucleotide sequence: TGCGCCAGCAGACCCCAGCCGACAGGTGAATCCTACAATGAGCAGTTCTTC. The V call is TRBV23-1, the J call TRBJ2-1; the D gene is possibly TRBD1 (6 bases). TRBV23-1 is filed as an ORF, its function uncertain. V was clipped by 6 bases and J by 1 base, with 19 bases between them. The CDR3 totals 17 residues.